Listed here are 4 T cell receptor beta chains from one sample, sequenced in a study of blood T cell repertoires in COVID-19. Libraries were prepared by immunoSEQ multiplex PCR; TCRdb keeps only in-frame clonotypes and omits some of them. The sample has 150,000 or so clones, approximately 85% seen once; the top ten hold 7.7%. Sequencing was carried out using peripheral blood. All receptors come from a man in his forties who had recovered from COVID-19.

The CDR3 DNA follows: TGTGCCAGCTCACCCTCCGAGACAGGGAATTATGGCTACACCTTC. Translated, it gives CASSPSETGNYGYTF. The chain recombines TRBV18 with TRBJ1-2; 7 bases line up with TRBD1. This CDR3 contains 15 residues. Germline V lookup: CDR1 KGHSH, CDR2 LQKENI. The V segment lost 3 bases and the J segment 5 bases; nucleotides outside the gene matches: 9.

The chain joins TRBV3-1 (or the pseudogene TRBV3-2) to TRBJ1-2; maybe TRBD1 (6 bases). Germline V gene data show CDR1 as LGHDT and CDR2 as YNNKEL (reference sequence). Trimming shortened V by 1 base and J by 3 bases, and 6 bases separated the two germline ends. The CDR3 runs 13 residues. This chain's CDR3 is CASSQAGDYGYTF. CDR3 sequence (DNA): TGTGCCAGCAGCCAAGCAGGGGACTATGGCTACACCTTC.

A single count supports this clone. The rearrangement links TRBV7-2 to TRBJ2-7; TRBD2 matches 11 bases. Germline lookup yields CDR1 SGHTA and CDR2 FQGNSA. The CDR3 has 15 residues. J was trimmed by 7 bases and V by 5 bases; bases with no gene match: 10. CDR3 in DNA: TGTGCCAGCAGCGCCATGACTAGCGGGACTAAAGAGCAGTACTTC. As protein: CASSAMTSGTKEQYF.

This clone was seen a handful of times. The chain is built from TRBV27 and TRBJ1-2; D perhaps matches TRBD1 (6 bases). This CDR3 comprises 15 residues. CDR1 MNHEY and CDR2 SMNVEV come from the germline V gene (reference sequence). Trimming cost V 3 bases and J 4 bases, with 15 bases left between them. The CDR3 reads CASSFDPGALYGYTF. For the CDR3, the DNA is TGTGCCAGCAGTTTCGATCCAGGGGCCCTCTATGGCTACACCTTC.